The 9 T cell receptor beta chains listed next were all sequenced from one sample in a study of shared clonotypes between healthy human individuals. Using immunoSEQ multiplex PCR, the repertoire was profiled, and TCRdb retains in-frame clones only, with some absent. The sample holds just over 2,000,000 clones; about 95% are singletons and the top ten take roughly 1%. Naivety among CD8 cells was defined by CD45RO negativity and positive CCR7 selection, thereby excluding terminally differentiated effector memory CD45RA+ cells. The sequenced sample consisted of naive CD8+ T cells sorted from blood. The receptors here all came from a man between 18 and 35 years old in good health.

About this clone: In the same sample, other DNA sequences code for this CDR3. DNA for the CDR3: TGTGCCAGCAGCCCTTGGACAGGGGGCGACGAGCAGTACTTC. It specifies CASSPWTGGDEQYF. The chain is built from TRBV9 and TRBJ2-7; 11 positions match TRBD1. Germline trimming cut 4 bases from V and 5 bases from J; bases unmatched to any gene: 5. This CDR3 has 14 residues. CDR1 is SGDLS and CDR2 is YYNGEE in the germline V gene.

The V and J genes are TRBV9 and TRBJ2-3; possible D gene TRBD2, 7 bases. V was pared by 3 bases and J by 4 bases, with 15 bases between. The CDR3 has 15 residues. The germline V gene has CDR1 SGDLS and CDR2 YYNGEE. CDR3 loop: CASSAEGGPPDTQYF. The CDR3 DNA reads as TGTGCCAGCAGCGCGGAGGGGGGGCCGCCAGATACGCAGTATTTT. The whole variable domain, filled in from reference TRBV9 and TRBJ2-3, reads DSGVTQTPKHLITATGQRVTLRCSPRSGDLSVYWYQQSLDQGLQFLIQYYNGEERAKGNILERFSAQQFPDLHSELNLSSLELGDSALYFCASSAEGGPPDTQYFGPGTRLTVL.

The V and J genes are TRBV2 and TRBJ2-1; 12 positions match TRBD2. There are 13 residues in the CDR3. V trimming: 8 bases; J trimming: 4 bases; junction bases outside the gene matches: 0. Germline V gene data show CDR1 as SNHLY and CDR2 as FYNNEI. CDR3 sequence: CASGTSGYNEQFF. For the CDR3, the DNA is TGTGCCAGCGGGACTAGCGGGTACAATGAGCAGTTCTTC.

The chain is built from TRBV19 and TRBJ2-7; possibly TRBD1 or TRBD2 for D (5 bases each). The CDR3 extends over 16 amino acids. Germline V lookup: CDR1 LNHDA, CDR2 SQIVND (reference sequence). Trimming took 5 bases from V and 1 from J, leaving 18 bases between them. CDR3 sequence reads: CASSPTVGTPSYEQYF. CDR3 bases: TGTGCCAGTAGTCCTACTGTGGGGACCCCATCCTACGAGCAGTACTTC.

The chain uses TRBV10-1 and TRBJ2-7, with D maybe TRBD1 (6 bases). The CDR3 contains 13 residues. The V end lost 3 bases, the J end lost 4 bases, and 10 bases lay between the germline ends. Germline CDR1 and CDR2: WNHNN and SYGVQD (reference sequence). CDR3 loop: CASSEGTQYEQYF. CDR3 bases: TGCGCCAGCAGTGAAGGGACACAGTACGAGCAGTACTTC.

This chain joins TRBV9 and TRBJ2-3, with 8 bases aligning to TRBD1. Trimming took 7 bases from V and 0 from J; bases not matched to a gene: 4. CDR3 length equals 14 residues. Germline V gene lookup returns CDR1 SGDLS and CDR2 YYNGEE. In DNA form, the CDR3 reads TGTGCCAGCGGGAGACAGGGGAGCACAGATACGCAGTATTTT. Translated: CASGRQGSTDTQYF.

V usage is TRBV10-1 and J usage is TRBJ2-1; 10 bases line up with TRBD2. The CDR3 contains 18 residues. Germline V gene data show CDR1 as WNHNN and CDR2 as SYGVQD (reference sequence). V was pared by 3 bases and J by 8 bases, with 16 bases of the junction left unmatched. CDR3 nucleotides: TGCGCCAGCAGTGACCCCCCCGGGGGTAGCGGGGGGTCCCATGAGCAGTTCTTC. It specifies CASSDPPGGSGGSHEQFF.

This chain uses TRBV7-9 with TRBJ2-1; TRBD2 aligns across 14 bases. Germline-derived CDR1 and CDR2 are SEHNR and FQNEAQ (reference sequence). The CDR3 runs to 17 residues. Trimming at V came to 5 bases and at J to 4 bases, leaving 7 bases not matched to a gene. CDR3: CASSLRLAGGLYNEQFF. The CDR3 DNA reads as TGTGCCAGCAGCCTCCGACTAGCGGGGGGGCTTTACAATGAGCAGTTCTTC.

The chain has TRBV6-6 and TRBJ2-7; 7 bases are a match to TRBD2. Germline V CDR1 and CDR2: MNHNY, SVGAGI (reference sequence). The V and J ends lost 4 bases and 5 bases, in that order; junction bases with no gene match: 11. This CDR3 is 15 amino acids long. The DNA of the CDR3 is TGTGCCAGCAGTTCGGCGGGAGTTTTTAACCACGAGCAGTACTTC. It codes for CASSSAGVFNHEQYF.